The following is a TCR beta chain sequence with its context. What it recognizes is unknown. The sample's treatment: oral pan-JAK inhibitor, 5-10 mg twice daily. The data originate from a study of CD8+ T cells in alopecia areata. cDNA serving as the sequencing template came from extracted, reverse transcribed RNA. The assay was immunoSEQ multiplex PCR, and TCRdb's table has in-frame clones only and misses some. The repertoire holds approximately 110,000 clones, roughly three fifths seen once, with 9% to 15% in the top ten. Findings and caveats of the study: Alopecia totalis/universalis scalp especially showed more expanded CD8+ clones than normal scalp. Tofacitinib produced a significant decrease in scalp clonality and in expanded CD8+ clones among the top 100. The study found that many expanded lesional clones persisted in scalp and blood during tofacitinib.

Specimen: CD8+ T cells sorted from blood, collected at week 24, from a patient treated with tofacitinib. This TCR came from a human donor with alopecia areata.

The chain's CDR3 is CASSSQSYEQYF. The CDR3 coding sequence is TGTGCCAGCAGCTCCCAGTCCTACGAGCAGTACTTC. This chain links TRBV13 with TRBJ2-7; D unresolved. Germline-derived CDR1 and CDR2 are PRHDT and FYEKMQ (reference sequence). Trimming cost V 4 bases and J 1 base, with 5 bases left between them. The CDR3 covers 12 residues.